This T cell receptor beta chain stems from a study of vaccination and CD4 T cells after COVID-19 (dated by TCRdb to between 2021 and 2024). In terms of the full investigation: Convalescent patients had a positive SARS-CoV-2 result on nasal swab PCR, and of these patients, nine had mild disease and one had severe disease. Post-vaccine blood samples were taken a median of about 70 days after the second vaccine dose, with a range of roughly 13 to 250 days. Post-COVID blood samples were collected from convalescent patients a median of around 96 days after diagnosis, with a range of roughly 30 to 161 days. The spike-specific CD4+ TCR repertoire was compared before and after mRNA vaccination in approximately 9 COVID-19 convalescent patients and a handful of infection-naive healthy vaccine recipients. Each participant got two doses of either the Pfizer-BioNTech BNT162b2 vaccine (n=8) or the Moderna mRNA-1273 vaccine (n=2). In the convalescent cohort there were six males and four females, among whom were two Hispanic individuals, seven Caucasians, two Asians and one multiracial person. In control cultures, a CEFX viral epitope pool was used as positive control, an HIV-1 Nef peptide pool was used as negative control, or no peptide was added. Overlapping spike peptide pools from SARS-CoV-2 and from the common cold coronaviruses HCoV-NL63, HCoV-OC43 and HCoV-229E were used as culture stimuli. Broader findings and caveats from the paper: The median count of SARS-CoV-2-reactive clonotypes went up from around 20 after infection to roughly 38 after vaccination, although the change was not significant. Relatively few convalescent patients were included in the study, and early timepoints after natural infection were not analyzed. Of the vaccine-specific clones found in convalescent patients, nearly all (304 of 307) were mono-reactive for SARS-CoV-2 spike instead of being cross-reactive with common cold coronaviruses. Among the post-vaccine SARS-CoV-2-reactive clones in convalescent patients, a median 86.3% showed up only after vaccination, which suggests vaccine-specific priming.

The sample's treatment or condition label, decoded: roughly 10-day PBMC culture with coronavirus spike peptide pools or control peptides (ViraFEST assay). The ViraFEST assay was used in the study, in which antigen-specific T cells were expanded with peptide pools and expanded clonotypes were subsequently identified by TCR sequencing. The convalescent patients' positive SARS-CoV-2 PCR tests were from March to December 2020, which was before the Alpha, Beta and Delta variants emerged in the United States. Each well held millions of PBMCs cultured with roughly 10 ug/ml peptide pools in IMDM containing around 4.5% human AB serum and approximately 10 IU/ml IL-2. Half of the culture medium was replaced with fresh IL-2-containing medium on days 3 and 7. CD4+ T cells were isolated after 10 days of culture through negative selection using the EasySep CD4+ T cell isolation kit. Ficoll-Paque Plus gradient centrifugation was used to isolate PBMCs from whole blood, and the isolated PBMCs were then either used fresh or cryopreserved at -140C. Triplicate wells were generally used for each culture condition.

Taken from cysteine to phenylalanine, the CDR3 has 15 residues. The entry retains the CDR3 DNA only, 45 bases that are in frame from base 1. V is clipped by 5 bases and J by 5 bases, and the sequence between their germline boundaries is 18 bases long. The germline V gene provides CDR1 SGHTA and CDR2 FQGNSA. Details on this clonotype: The specificity of this receptor is unknown. There are no base qualities to consult, and no much larger clone falls within one base.

The receptor library was made with PCR. DNA from cultured CD4+ T cells was subjected to TCR sequencing with the Oncomine TCR Beta short-read assay at the Johns Hopkins FTIC core. The QIAamp micro DNA kit was used to extract genomic DNA from the cultured CD4+ T cells. Oncomine TCR Beta libraries made from cultured CD4+ T cells were pooled using unique dual indexes and sequenced on an Illumina iSeq 100. The authors' analysis ran thus. Non-productive sequences were filtered out, and CDR3s that did not start with C, did not end with F or W, or were shorter than 7 amino acids were discarded. Antigen-specific clonotypes were identified with the MANAFEST web application by comparing peptide-stimulated wells with reference and other culture wells. For a clone to be called positive, the clone needed an FDR below 0.05, an odds ratio above 5, and a productive frequency above 0.1% in at least two of three replicate wells. Clonotypes that were significantly expanded in both SARS-CoV-2 spike wells and at least one common cold coronavirus spike condition were defined as cross-reactive. Using R version 3.6.1, CDR3 homology was evaluated through Levenshtein distances (stringdist) along with unrooted phylogenetic trees (ape). TCRdb reran the public reads through fastp at Q25 and MiXCR, keeping productive beta chains. Each entry merges the rows of one CDR3 protein and shows their most common DNA and genes. These V and J calls rely on TCRdb rather than the paper's analysis. The sample table records more than 12,000 distinct CDR3 sequences; about 55% of these occur just once. The ten largest clones capture roughly 4.2% of the sample.

This TCR was sampled from a human donor who had recovered from COVID-19. The sample in question was CD4+ T cells from blood, cultured in vitro, obtained before SARS-CoV-2 vaccination. Recombination connected TRBV7-2 to TRBJ2-5; TRBD2 is possibly the D segment (6 matching bases). The nucleotide sequence reads as follows: TGTGCCAGCAGCCCCCGGGGGTGGGGAAGGGAGACCCAGTACTTC. Translated, this gives CASSPRGWGRETQYF. Reference TRBV7-2 and TRBJ2-5 proteins supply the regions before and after the CDR3; the full variable domain is: GAGVSQSPSNKVTEKGKDVELRCDPISGHTALYWYRQSLGQGLEFLIYFQGNSAPDKSGLPSDRFSAERTGGSVSTLTIQRTQQEDSAVYLCASSPRGWGRETQYFGPGTRLLVL.